The sequence of this TCR beta chain was determined in a study of T cells in Graves' hyperthyroidism and ophthalmopathy (dated by TCRdb to between 2018 and 2021). Study-level background: Peripheral blood samples were taken at initial diagnosis, before any treatment was given. A discovery cohort of about a hundred patients, 43 with Graves' ophthalmopathy and 55 to 65 with stable Graves' hyperthyroidism, was used to find distinguishing TCR V-J signatures. Whether ophthalmopathy could be predicted prospectively was tested in an independent validation cohort made up of some 20 hyperthyroidism patients plus 17 patients who later progressed to ophthalmopathy. For training and testing, the 100 or so patients in the discovery cohort were randomly divided in a 7:3 ratio. In roughly six Graves' hyperthyroidism patients, the study also compared T-cell repertoires from thyroid tissue with T-cell repertoires from blood. After blood sampling, hyperthyroidism patients were treated with methimazole at a starting dose of 30 mg daily, and ophthalmopathy patients were treated with high-dose intravenous methylprednisolone. The paper describes TCR Vbeta CDR3 sequencing of 130 to 150 peripheral blood samples, made up of roughly 45 ophthalmopathy patients, over 70 hyperthyroidism patients and about 17 progressor patients. The investigation overall reported the following: Blood samples also contained most of the expanded thyroid clonotypes (frequency above 0.001), which suggests that blood repertoires may reflect thyroid immune responses. During validation, the model predicted progression to ophthalmopathy a median of approximately 6.5 months ahead of onset, with more than 55% sensitivity and around 72% specificity. Sample size was not statistically predetermined, and investigators were not blinded to group allocation. In cross-validation, a model built on a 13 V-J signature told ophthalmopathy apart from stable hyperthyroidism with under 90% sensitivity and roughly 83% specificity, and in testing the same model reached 80%/75%.

Moderately to severely active disease, a Clinical Activity Score of at least 3, a NOSPECS grade of at least 4, and a duration under 3 months were present in ophthalmopathy patients. Exclusion was applied to patients with uncontrolled infections, other autoimmune diseases, pregnancy or lactation. Diagnoses were established on the basis of clinical symptoms, serum thyroxine and TRAb, thyroid ultrasound, and orbital computed tomography. Ficoll-Paque density gradient centrifugation was used to isolate PBMCs from 8.5 to 10 ml of fresh peripheral blood. Total RNA was extracted using Trizol reagent, and RNA quality was assessed on an Agilent 2100 Bioanalyzer. A remark on this clonotype: This clone's antigen is unknown. No quality values exist for individual bases; no much larger clone is one base distant.

CDR1 SGHTA and CDR2 FQGNSA were looked up in the germline V gene. V lost 2 bases and J lost 2 bases; the stretch between them is 10 bases long. Measured from the cysteine to the phenylalanine, the CDR3 is 14 residues long. The entry retains the CDR3 DNA only, 42 bases that are in frame from base 1. The TCR beta CDR3 regions were amplified from the RNA transcripts. A first-round RT-PCR of the TCR CDR3 used the HTBI primer set with the Qiagen OneStep RT-PCR kit. A second multiplex PCR round built the libraries, followed by size selection and purification. Paired-end sequencing of the libraries was performed with 100 bp reads on an Illumina HiSeq2000. The original pipeline was this. SOAPnuke was used to process the raw data, throwing out any read that contained adapters or uncalled bases, had a mean Phred below 15, or lacked an exact constant-primer or identifier match. High-quality paired reads were merged with COPE v1.2.5, and unique nucleotide sequences were defined as clonotypes. MiTCR v1.1 was used to align the clonotypes against IMGT TRBV, TRBD and TRBJ reference segments. Analysis was restricted to V-J combinations with a frequency above 0.0001, which covered 98% to 99.2% of repertoires. The TCS score was defined as F50 (clonal expansion) divided by E x V (chaos), with BLOSUM62-based TCRdist calculated between CDR3 peptides within each V-J. Welch's t-statistics and random forest reduced roughly 500 V-J features to 10 to 15, which were used in a naive Bayes classifier (R e1071). The public reads were run again by TCRdb, first through fastp at Q25 and then through MiXCR, and only productive beta chains were kept. Entries are consolidated by CDR3 protein sequence, retaining the most common genes and DNA. These V and J calls are TCRdb output, not the study's own analysis. The sample has a few hundred thousand distinct CDR3 sequences on record, approximately 17% of them singletons. The ten largest account for 35% to 50% of the sample.

Sequenced input: blood. The receptor was isolated from a man between 18 and 35 years old with Graves' ophthalmopathy. The chain employs TRBV7-2 and TRBJ2-7; the D segment cannot be called with confidence. CDR3 loop: CASSLSPPAYEQYF. In nucleotide form, the sequence is TGTGCCAGCAGCTTATCCCCCCCGGCCTACGAGCAGTACTTC.